This entry lists 22 T cell receptor beta chains sequenced from one sample in a study of cytomegalovirus exposure and HLA in healthy donors. Using immunoSEQ multiplex PCR, the repertoire was profiled, and TCRdb retains in-frame clones only, with some absent. This table holds tens of thousands of clones, 70% to 90% found once. Material: PBMCs. The source of these receptors is a woman aged 18-35 years in good health and CMV-seropositive.

The chain joins TRBV9 to TRBJ1-2; 11 nucleotides align to TRBD1. The CDR3 length is 16 residues. Germline CDR1 reads SGDLS; CDR2 reads YYNGEE. J lost 1 base, V lost 3 bases, and 5 bases had no gene match. The CDR3 DNA sequence: TGTGCCAGCAGCGGGCGGGACAGGGGGAATAACTATGGCTACACCTTC. It encodes CASSGRDRGNNYGYTF.

The J gene is TRBJ2-2, the V gene TRBV2; TRBD1 agrees at 9 bases. This CDR3 region has 16 residues. V shed 6 bases, J shed 7 bases, and the junction held 12 bases outside the gene matches. CDR1 and CDR2 (germline): SNHLY, FYNNEI. In DNA, the CDR3 is TGTGCCAGCAGCGGACGCCGGGACAGGGAAGGCGGGGAGCTGTTTTTT. This gives the protein CASSGRRDREGGELFF.

The V gene is TRBV6-5, the J gene TRBJ1-5, with no clear D. The CDR3 covers 15 residues. Germline V gives CDR1 MNHEY, CDR2 SVGAGI. Trimming left V 0 bases short and J 1 base short, with 7 bases between. In DNA form, the CDR3 reads TGTGCCAGCAGTTACTCGATACAGAGCAATCAGCCCCAGCATTTT. Its translation: CASSYSIQSNQPQHF.

The rearrangement links TRBV18 to TRBJ1-1; unclear D gene. Trimming pared 6 bases from V and 0 bases from J, leaving 14 bases between. The CDR3 is 15 amino acids. In germline, CDR1 is KGHSH, CDR2 LQKENI. Here the CDR3 DNA reads TGTGCCAGCTCGGCTAGTTCGGATATGAACACTGAAGCTTTCTTT. Encoded protein: CASSASSDMNTEAFF.

This clone was observed a single time. V gene TRBV9 combines with J gene TRBJ2-3; 11 bases line up with TRBD2. The V and J ends lost 3 bases and 2 bases, in that order; junction bases with no gene match: 5. Germline V gives CDR1 SGDLS, CDR2 YYNGEE. The CDR3 runs 16 residues. The CDR3 region has the DNA TGTGCCAGCAGCGAACGACTAGCGGGGATCACAGATACGCAGTATTTT. It specifies CASSERLAGITDTQYF.

In this sample, this clone turned up once. The chain uses TRBV7-9 and TRBJ2-7; the D gene is possibly TRBD2 (5 bases). Germline lookup yields CDR1 SEHNR and CDR2 FQNEAQ (reference sequence). V dropped 1 base and J dropped 7 bases, with 14 bases sitting between them. The CDR3 has 14 residues. CDR3 DNA: TGTGCCAGCAGCTTAGGGACGCGGGTTGAAGAGCAGTACTTC. It translates to CASSLGTRVEEQYF.

V usage is TRBV9 and J usage is TRBJ1-1; 8 nucleotides match TRBD1. J was trimmed by 1 base and V by 0 bases; bases with no gene match: 8. The CDR3 consists of 17 residues. Germline V gene sequence: CDR1 SGDLS, CDR2 YYNGEE. CDR3 coding DNA: TGTGCCAGCAGCGTAGATCCCGGGACAGGACAGAACACTGAAGCTTTCTTT. This sequence encodes CASSVDPGTGQNTEAFF.

The V gene is TRBV13, the J gene TRBJ2-7; D might be TRBD1 (6 bases). The CDR3 runs to 14 residues. CDR1 is PRHDT, CDR2 FYEKMQ, per germline (reference sequence). The ends were cut back, 5 bases at V and 4 bases at J, with 15 bases in the middle. The CDR3, as DNA: TGTGCCAGCAGCCTGACCCGGGACAAATACGAGCAGTACTTC. Amino acids: CASSLTRDKYEQYF.

Written as DNA, the CDR3 is TGTGCCAGCGGCGCCACGGGCCGGGGGGAAGAGACCCAGTACTTC. This translates into CASGATGRGEETQYF. The chain carries TRBV9 and TRBJ2-5; 7 nucleotides line up with TRBD2. Germline V gives CDR1 SGDLS, CDR2 YYNGEE. The CDR3 contains 15 residues. The J segment lost 3 bases and the V segment lost 7 bases, leaving 12 bases of the junction unmatched.

The chain is built from TRBV5-6 and TRBJ2-1; 9 bases align to TRBD2. Germline V gene data show CDR1 as SGHDT and CDR2 as YYEEEE. The CDR3 contains 13 residues. Trimming cost V 4 bases and J 11 bases; bases outside gene matches: 7. CDR3 sequence reads: CASSGSGGRKQFF. CDR3 nucleotide sequence: TGTGCCAGCAGCGGAAGCGGGGGGCGTAAGCAGTTCTTC.

The CDR3 sequence: CASSPGVLSSTDTQYF. CDR3 nucleotides: TGTGCCAGCTCACCCGGGGTCCTCTCTAGCACAGATACGCAGTATTTT. The chain carries TRBV18 and TRBJ2-3; possibly TRBD2 for D (5 bases). Between the trimmed V and J ends, which lost 3 bases and 0 bases, there was a span of 13 bases. CDR1 and CDR2 (germline): KGHSH, LQKENI. The CDR3 has 16 residues.

As for this clone: Other DNA sequences in the same sample also yield this CDR3. The V call is TRBV6-6, the J call TRBJ1-2; 9 nucleotides align to TRBD1. Germline V gene data show CDR1 as MNHNY and CDR2 as SVGAGI (reference sequence). V lost 6 bases to trimming and J lost 6 bases; unmatched junction nucleotides: 2. The CDR3 extends over 12 amino acids. The CDR3 is CASSRQGDGYTF. The CDR3 DNA follows: TGTGCCAGCAGCCGACAGGGGGATGGCTACACCTTC.

The J gene is TRBJ1-1, the V gene TRBV5-1, with a possible D match to TRBD1 (6 bases). From germline, CDR1 is SGHRS and CDR2 YFSETQ. This CDR3 has 14 amino acids. Trimming cost V 5 bases and J 1 base, with 12 bases left between them. CDR3 bases: TGCGCCAGCAGTACAGGGTCGGGGAACACTGAAGCTTTCTTT. It specifies CASSTGSGNTEAFF.

V and J are TRBV15 and TRBJ2-1; TRBD2 aligns across 11 bases. The germline gives CDR1 LNHNV, CDR2 YYDKDF (reference sequence). The CDR3 contains 16 residues. The junction had 1 base not matched to a gene; V was cut back by 3 bases and J by 0 bases. The CDR3 DNA sequence: TGTGCCACCAGCAGCACTAGCGGGAGCTCCTACAATGAGCAGTTCTTC. Translating it yields CATSSTSGSSYNEQFF.

The chain joins TRBV4-2 to TRBJ1-6, with no clear D. Germline V lookup: CDR1 LGHNA, CDR2 YNFKEQ. The CDR3 sequence is 17 residues long. Between the trimmed V and J ends, which lost 4 bases and 7 bases, there was a span of 20 bases. The CDR3 region has the DNA TGTGCCAGCAGCCCCACGGGCGTAGCGGGAGGAAATTCACCCCTCCACTTT. Protein sequence: CASSPTGVAGGNSPLHF.

This chain links TRBV27 with TRBJ2-1, with TRBD1 identical over 10 bases. The trim removed 5 bases at V and 8 bases at J, leaving 18 bases unmatched. Per the germline V gene, CDR1 is MNHEY and CDR2 is SMNVEV (reference sequence). The CDR3 sequence is 18 residues long. CDR3 bases: TGTGCCAGCAGTCCTAGAATCCCGGGGACAGGGGAGGGGGATGAGCAGTTCTTC. It is translated as CASSPRIPGTGEGDEQFF.

This chain links TRBV30 with TRBJ1-3, with D unresolved. The germline V gene has CDR1 GTSNPN and CDR2 SVGIG (reference sequence). Deletions cut 0 bases from V and 8 bases from J, with 5 bases between. CDR3 length equals 11 residues. Here the CDR3 reads CAWSVRDTIYF. The DNA of the CDR3 is TGTGCCTGGAGTGTTCGGGACACCATATATTTT.

The rearrangement links TRBV5-1 to TRBJ2-3; possibly TRBD1 for D (5 bases). This CDR3 has 14 amino acids. The V gene lost 2 bases and the J gene lost 6 bases, with 13 bases spanning the gap. Germline loops: CDR1 SGHRS, CDR2 YFSETQ. This chain's CDR3 is CASSLSLRVDTQYF. The CDR3 DNA reads as TGCGCCAGCAGCTTAAGTCTCAGGGTCGATACGCAGTATTTT.

This rearrangement joins TRBV30 to TRBJ1-1; TRBD1 agrees at 8 bases. The length of the CDR3 is 14 residues. CDR1 and CDR2 (germline): GTSNPN, SVGIG (reference sequence). The junction had 5 bases not matched to a gene; V was cut back by 1 base and J by 4 bases. The chain's CDR3 is CAWSGGQGFTEAFF. CDR3 bases: TGTGCCTGGAGTGGAGGACAGGGATTCACTGAAGCTTTCTTT.

The chain combines TRBV6-1 with TRBJ2-3; 9 bases are shared with TRBD1. V dropped 0 bases and J dropped 2; count of bases not matched to a gene: 3. This CDR3 has 16 amino acids. CDR1 and CDR2 from the germline V gene are MNHNS and SASEGT. CDR3 in amino acids: CASSEAGQGPTDTQYF. The DNA of the CDR3 is TGTGCCAGCAGTGAAGCCGGACAGGGGCCCACAGATACGCAGTATTTT.

The chain recombines TRBV30 with TRBJ2-5; 11 bases fit TRBD2. Looked up from germline, CDR1 is GTSNPN and CDR2 is SVGIG (reference sequence). The CDR3 covers 14 residues. V shed 0 bases and J 4 bases; nucleotides not matched to a gene: 1. CDR3 region: CAWSVTSGGETQYF. CDR3 DNA sequence: TGTGCCTGGAGTGTAACTAGCGGGGGAGAGACCCAGTACTTC.

The V call is TRBV27, the J call TRBJ2-1, with a weak D call TRBD1 (6 bases). Germline V gives CDR1 MNHEY, CDR2 SMNVEV (reference sequence). The germline V and J ends were trimmed by 5 bases and 0 bases, with 17 bases remaining between them. This CDR3 has 17 residues. CDR3 in DNA: TGTGCCAGCAGTCCACGCGGTGTAGGGGGCTCCTACAATGAGCAGTTCTTC. This gives the protein CASSPRGVGGSYNEQFF.